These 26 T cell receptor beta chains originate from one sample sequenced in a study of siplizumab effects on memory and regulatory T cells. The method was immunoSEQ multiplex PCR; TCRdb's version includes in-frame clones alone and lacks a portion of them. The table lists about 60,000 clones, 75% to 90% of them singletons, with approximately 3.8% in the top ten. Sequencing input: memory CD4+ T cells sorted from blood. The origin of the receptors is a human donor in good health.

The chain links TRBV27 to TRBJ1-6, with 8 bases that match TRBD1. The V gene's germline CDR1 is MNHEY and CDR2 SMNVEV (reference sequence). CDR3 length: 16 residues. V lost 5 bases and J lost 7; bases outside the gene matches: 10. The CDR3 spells CASSPDRTGRNSPLHF. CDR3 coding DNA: TGTGCCAGCAGTCCCGACCGGACAGGGAGGAATTCACCCCTCCACTTT.

In DNA, the CDR3 is TGTGCCAGCAGCTTACAAGCGTCCTACAATGAGCAGTTCTTC. This encodes CASSLQASYNEQFF. The chain joins TRBV7-3 to TRBJ2-1; D call uncertain. The CDR3 has 14 residues. Germline V gene data show CDR1 as SGHTA and CDR2 as FQGTGA. V was trimmed by 2 bases and J by 1 base, leaving 6 bases between them.

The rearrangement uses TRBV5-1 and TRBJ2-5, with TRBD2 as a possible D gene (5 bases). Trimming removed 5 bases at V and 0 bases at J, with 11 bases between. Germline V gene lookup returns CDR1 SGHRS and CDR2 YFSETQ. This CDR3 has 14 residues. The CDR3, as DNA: TGCGCCAGCAGTCAGACGGGGTACCAAGAGACCCAGTACTTC. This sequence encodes CASSQTGYQETQYF. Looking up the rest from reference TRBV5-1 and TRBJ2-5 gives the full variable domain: KAGVTQTPRYLIKTRGQQVTLSCSPISGHRSVSWYQQTPGQGLQFLFEYFSETQRNKGNFPGRFSGRQFSNSRSEMNVSTLELGDSALYLCASSQTGYQETQYFGPGTRLLVL.

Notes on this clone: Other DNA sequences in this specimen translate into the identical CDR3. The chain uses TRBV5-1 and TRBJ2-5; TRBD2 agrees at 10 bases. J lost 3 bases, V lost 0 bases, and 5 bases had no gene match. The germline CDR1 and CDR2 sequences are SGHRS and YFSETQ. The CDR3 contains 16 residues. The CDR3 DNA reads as TGCGCCAGCAGCTTGGAGTTAGGGACTAGCGAAGAGACCCAGTACTTC. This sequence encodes CASSLELGTSEETQYF. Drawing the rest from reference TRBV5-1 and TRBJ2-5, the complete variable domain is KAGVTQTPRYLIKTRGQQVTLSCSPISGHRSVSWYQQTPGQGLQFLFEYFSETQRNKGNFPGRFSGRQFSNSRSEMNVSTLELGDSALYLCASSLELGTSEETQYFGPGTRLLVL.

CDR3: CASSRPGHLNEKLFF. DNA of the CDR3: TGTGCCAGTAGCCGCCCGGGACACCTTAATGAAAAACTGTTTTTT. This rearrangement joins TRBV19 to TRBJ1-4, with TRBD1 as a possible D gene (6 bases). Trimming took off 6 bases at V and 4 bases at J, with 15 bases between the two ends. Germline V gene sequence: CDR1 LNHDA, CDR2 SQIVND (reference sequence). This CDR3 has 15 amino acids. The variable domain in full, completed from reference TRBV19 and TRBJ1-4, reads DGGITQSPKYLFRKEGQNVTLSCEQNLNHDAMYWYRQDPGQGLRLIYYSQIVNDFQKGDIAEGYSVSREKKESFPLTVTSAQKNPTAFYLCASSRPGHLNEKLFFGSGTQLSVL.

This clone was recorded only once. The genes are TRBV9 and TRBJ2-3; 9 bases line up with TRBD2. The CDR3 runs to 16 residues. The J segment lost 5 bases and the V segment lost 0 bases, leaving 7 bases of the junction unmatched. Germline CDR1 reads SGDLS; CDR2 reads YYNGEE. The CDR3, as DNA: TGTGCCAGCAGCGTAGATGGCGGGAGGGCCATAGATACGCAGTATTTT. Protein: CASSVDGGRAIDTQYF.

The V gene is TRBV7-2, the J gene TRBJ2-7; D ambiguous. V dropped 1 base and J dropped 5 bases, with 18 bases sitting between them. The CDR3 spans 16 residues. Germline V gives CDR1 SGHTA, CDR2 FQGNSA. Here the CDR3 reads CASSLVPDNRAHEQYF. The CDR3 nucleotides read TGTGCCAGCAGCTTAGTACCCGACAACCGGGCCCACGAGCAGTACTTC.

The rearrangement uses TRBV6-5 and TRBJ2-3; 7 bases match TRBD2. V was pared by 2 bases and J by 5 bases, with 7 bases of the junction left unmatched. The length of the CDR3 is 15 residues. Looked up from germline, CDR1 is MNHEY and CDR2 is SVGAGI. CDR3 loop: CASSYGRAPGDTQYF. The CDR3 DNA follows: TGTGCCAGCAGTTACGGGAGGGCCCCAGGAGATACGCAGTATTTT.

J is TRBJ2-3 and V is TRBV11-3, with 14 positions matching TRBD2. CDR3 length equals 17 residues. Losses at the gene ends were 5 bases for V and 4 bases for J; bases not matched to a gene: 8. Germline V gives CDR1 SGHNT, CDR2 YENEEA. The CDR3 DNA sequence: TGTGCCAGCAGCGCGGGACTAGCGGGAGAAATTTCAGATACGCAGTATTTT. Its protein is CASSAGLAGEISDTQYF.

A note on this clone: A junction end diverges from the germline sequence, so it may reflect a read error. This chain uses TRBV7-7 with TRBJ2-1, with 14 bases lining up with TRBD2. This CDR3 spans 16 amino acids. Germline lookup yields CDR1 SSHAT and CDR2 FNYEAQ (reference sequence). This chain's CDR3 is CASSPIGGLAGGEQFF. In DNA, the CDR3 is TGTGCTAGCAGCCCAATTGGCGGACTAGCGGGAGGTGAGCAGTTCTTC.

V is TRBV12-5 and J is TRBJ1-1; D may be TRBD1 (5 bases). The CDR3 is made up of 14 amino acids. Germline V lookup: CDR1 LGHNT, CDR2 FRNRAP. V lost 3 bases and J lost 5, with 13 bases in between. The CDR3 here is CASGLWQGRTEAFF. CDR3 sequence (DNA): TGTGCTAGTGGTTTATGGCAGGGCAGGACTGAAGCTTTCTTT.

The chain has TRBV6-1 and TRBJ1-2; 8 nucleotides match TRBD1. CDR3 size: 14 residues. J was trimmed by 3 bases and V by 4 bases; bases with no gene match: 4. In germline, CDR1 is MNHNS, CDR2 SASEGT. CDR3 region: CASSVRQGYYGYTF. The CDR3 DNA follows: TGTGCCAGCAGTGTCAGACAGGGGTACTATGGCTACACCTTC.

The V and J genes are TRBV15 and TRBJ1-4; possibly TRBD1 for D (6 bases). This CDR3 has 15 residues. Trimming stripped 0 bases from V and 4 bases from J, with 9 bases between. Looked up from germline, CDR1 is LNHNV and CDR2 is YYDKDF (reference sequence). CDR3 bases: TGTGCCACCAGCAGAGACGGGGGGCATAATGAAAAACTGTTTTTT. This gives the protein CATSRDGGHNEKLFF.

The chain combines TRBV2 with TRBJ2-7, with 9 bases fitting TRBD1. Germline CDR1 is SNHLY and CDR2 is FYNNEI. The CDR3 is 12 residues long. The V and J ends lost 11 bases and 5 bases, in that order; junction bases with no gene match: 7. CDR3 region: CAAQGQGDEQYF. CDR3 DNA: TGTGCCGCACAGGGACAGGGCGACGAGCAGTACTTC.

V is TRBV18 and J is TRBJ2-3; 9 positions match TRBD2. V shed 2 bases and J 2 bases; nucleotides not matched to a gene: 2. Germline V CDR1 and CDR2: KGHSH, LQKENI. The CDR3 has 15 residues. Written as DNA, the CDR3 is TGTGCCAGCTCACCAGTAGCGGGGGACACAGATACGCAGTATTTT. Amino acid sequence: CASSPVAGDTDTQYF.

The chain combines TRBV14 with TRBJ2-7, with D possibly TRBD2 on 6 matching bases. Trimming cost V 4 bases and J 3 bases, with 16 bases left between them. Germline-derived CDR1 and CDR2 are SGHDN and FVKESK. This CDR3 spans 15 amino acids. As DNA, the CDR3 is TGTGCCAGCAGCCTTGGAGGGACCGGGGTCTACGAGCAGTACTTC. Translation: CASSLGGTGVYEQYF.

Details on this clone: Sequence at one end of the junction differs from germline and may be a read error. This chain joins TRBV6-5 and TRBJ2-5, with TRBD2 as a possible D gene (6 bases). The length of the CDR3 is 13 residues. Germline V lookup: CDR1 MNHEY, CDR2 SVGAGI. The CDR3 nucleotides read TGTGCCGGCAGACGCAGCGGGCCGGAGACCCAGTACTTC. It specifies CAGRRSGPETQYF.

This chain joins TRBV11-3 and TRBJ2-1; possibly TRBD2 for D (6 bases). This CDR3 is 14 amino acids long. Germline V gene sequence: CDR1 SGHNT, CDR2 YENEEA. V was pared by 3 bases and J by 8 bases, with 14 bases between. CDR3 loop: CASSFGTGVDEQFF. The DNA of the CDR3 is TGTGCCAGCAGCTTCGGCACGGGAGTGGATGAGCAGTTCTTC.

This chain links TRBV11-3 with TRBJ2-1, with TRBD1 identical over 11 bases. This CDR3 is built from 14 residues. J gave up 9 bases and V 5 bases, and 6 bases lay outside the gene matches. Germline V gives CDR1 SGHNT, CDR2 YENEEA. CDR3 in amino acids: CASSPGQGAGEQFF. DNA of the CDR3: TGTGCCAGCAGCCCCGGACAGGGGGCGGGTGAGCAGTTCTTC.

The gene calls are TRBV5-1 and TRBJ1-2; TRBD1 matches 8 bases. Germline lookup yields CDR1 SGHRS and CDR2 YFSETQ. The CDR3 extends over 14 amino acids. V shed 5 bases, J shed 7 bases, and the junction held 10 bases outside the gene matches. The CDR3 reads CASRAWTGRSGYTF. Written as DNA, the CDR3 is TGCGCCAGCAGGGCTTGGACAGGGCGGAGTGGCTACACCTTC.

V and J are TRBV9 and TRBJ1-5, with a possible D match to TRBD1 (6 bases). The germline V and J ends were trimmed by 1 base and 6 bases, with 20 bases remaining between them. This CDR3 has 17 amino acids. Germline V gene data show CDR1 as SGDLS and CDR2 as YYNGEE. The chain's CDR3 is CASSVPQSEGGFQPQHF. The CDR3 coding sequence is TGTGCCAGCAGCGTACCCCAATCGGAGGGGGGATTTCAGCCCCAGCATTTT.

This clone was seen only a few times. The CDR3 DNA follows: TGTGCTGTAGGGGCCAGCCCCCAAGAGACCCAGTACTTC. As protein: CAVGASPQETQYF. This sequence joins TRBV12-5 and TRBJ2-5, with D perhaps TRBD1 (5 bases). In germline, CDR1 is LGHNT, CDR2 FRNRAP. The CDR3 covers 13 residues. V was shortened by 11 bases and J by 1 base, with 14 bases between the two germline ends.

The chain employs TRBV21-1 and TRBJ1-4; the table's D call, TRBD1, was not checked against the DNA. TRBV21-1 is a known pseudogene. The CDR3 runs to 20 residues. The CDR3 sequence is CASSIALIFEQGSTNEKLFF. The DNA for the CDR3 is TGTGCCAGCAGCATTGCACTGATTTTCGAACAGGGTTCAACTAATGAAAAACTGTTTTTT.

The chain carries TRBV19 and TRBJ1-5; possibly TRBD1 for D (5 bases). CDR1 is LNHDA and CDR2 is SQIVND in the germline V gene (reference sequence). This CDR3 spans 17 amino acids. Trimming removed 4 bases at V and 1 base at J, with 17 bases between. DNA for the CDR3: TGTGCCAGTAGTAGCGGGACCTCGGGGCCCAGCAATCAGCCCCAGCATTTT. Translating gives CASSSGTSGPSNQPQHF.

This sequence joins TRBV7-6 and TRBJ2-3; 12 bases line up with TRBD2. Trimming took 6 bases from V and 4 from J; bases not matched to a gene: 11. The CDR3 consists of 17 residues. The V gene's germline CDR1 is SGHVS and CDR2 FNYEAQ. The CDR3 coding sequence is TGTGCCAGCAGTGTAGAGACTAGCGGGAGTAGGTCAGATACGCAGTATTTT. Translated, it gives CASSVETSGSRSDTQYF.

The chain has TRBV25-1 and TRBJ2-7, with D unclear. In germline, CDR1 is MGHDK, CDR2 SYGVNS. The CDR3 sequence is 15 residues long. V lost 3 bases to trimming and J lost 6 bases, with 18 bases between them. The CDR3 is CASSDKRWQAGEQYF. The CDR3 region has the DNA TGTGCCAGCAGTGATAAAAGGTGGCAGGCTGGCGAGCAGTACTTC.